This is a list of T cell receptor beta chains from one sample in a study of blood T cells in healthy people across ages. Via MiXCR, TCRdb re-called the 5' RACE reads, giving one row per CDR3 protein. The sample carries approximately 1.5 million distinct CDR3 sequences, roughly a third recorded once. Sample: blood. The receptors come from a woman in her thirties in good health. The CDR3 runs from the conserved cysteine through the conserved F or W. A D gene is named only where the DNA matches it firmly. Only part of the rows carry a size: once, few, many, or a class if the clone is expanded.

d_gene	j_gene	abundance	len	v_gene	CDR3aa	CDR3nt
TRBD1	TRBJ2-5	-	16	TRBV11-1	CASSLEGGTGRNEQYF	TGTGCCAGCAGCTTAGAGGGGGGGACAGGGAGGAATGAGCAGTACTTC
-	TRBJ1-4	few	12	TRBV20-1	CSVGRSREKLFF	TGCAGTGTGGGACGCTCGAGAGAAAAACTGTTTTTT
-	TRBJ1-4	-	14	TRBV7-9	CASSLVRANEKLFF	TGTGCCAGCAGCTTAGTCAGGGCAAATGAAAAACTGTTTTTT
-	TRBJ1-1	few	14	TRBV15	CATSRAQGNTEAFF	TGTGCCACCAGCAGAGCACAGGGGAACACTGAAGCTTTCTTT
-	TRBJ2-5	few	14	TRBV27	CASSLSQGLETQYF	TGTGCCAGCAGTTTATCGCAGGGGTTGGAGACCCAGTACTTC
TRBD2	TRBJ2-5	-	13	TRBV20-1	CSAPLAGPKTQYF	TGCAGTGCTCCCCTAGCGGGACCGAAGACCCAGTACTTC
-	TRBJ2-6	-	15	TRBV9	CASSAVRSGANVLTF	TGTGCCAGCAGCGCAGTGCGTTCTGGGGCCAACGTCCTGACTTTC
TRBD1	TRBJ1-1	-	13	TRBV5-6	CASNYRGRTEAFF	TGTGCCAGCAACTACAGGGGGCGGACTGAAGCTTTCTTT
-	TRBJ1-2	-	13	TRBV7-6	CVSSRTGGGGYTF	TGTGTCAGCAGTCGTACCGGGGGAGGTGGCTACACCTTC
-	TRBJ1-2	-	16	TRBV20-1	CSARDTTQTYFQGYTF	TGCAGTGCTAGAGATACGACGCAGACCTACTTCCAGGGCTACACCTTC
-	TRBJ2-7	-	12	TRBV28	CASSSRPREQYF	TGTGCCAGCAGTTCACGACCGAGGGAGCAGTACTTC
-	TRBJ1-5	once	15	TRBV20-1	CSARWQDYSNQPQHF	TGCAGTGCTAGATGGCAGGACTATAGCAATCAGCCCCAGCATTTT
TRBD1	TRBJ2-7	-	17	TRBV5-1	CASSRPGQRESSYEQYF	TGCGCCAGCAGCCGACCGGGACAGAGAGAAAGCTCCTACGAGCAGTACTTC
-	TRBJ2-7	few	13	TRBV7-9	CASSLTEDYEQYF	TGTGCCAGCAGCTTAACAGAAGACTACGAGCAGTACTTC
-	TRBJ1-2	-	14	TRBV5-1	CASAKTGDDYGYTF	TGCGCCAGCGCTAAGACAGGCGACGACTATGGCTACACCTTC
-	TRBJ2-3	-	15	TRBV7-2	CASSPNSRVSDTQYF	TGTGCCAGCAGCCCGAATAGCAGGGTTTCGGATACGCAGTATTTT
-	TRBJ1-2	few	13	TRBV25-1	CASSEFGGYGYTF	TGTGCCAGCAGTGAATTCGGGGGCTATGGCTACACCTTC
-	TRBJ1-2	-	15	TRBV6-5	CASRTSMIANYGYTF	TGTGCCAGCAGGACGTCGATGATTGCTAACTATGGCTACACCTTC
-	TRBJ1-1	-	12	TRBV6-5	CASSSPNTEAFF	TGTGCCAGCAGTTCCCCGAACACTGAAGCTTTCTTT
-	TRBJ1-5	-	18	TRBV20-1	CSARVPAALNFYDQPQHF	TGCAGTGCTAGAGTTCCAGCGGCACTGAACTTCTATGATCAGCCCCAGCATTTT
-	TRBJ2-1	few	14	TRBV29-1	CSGTGWGAYSEQFF	TGCAGCGGGACGGGGTGGGGGGCCTACAGTGAGCAGTTCTTC
TRBD2	TRBJ2-5	many	14	TRBV7-2	CASSLGGREETQYF	TGTGCCAGCAGCTTAGGAGGGAGGGAAGAGACCCAGTACTTC
-	TRBJ2-3	-	16	TRBV10-3	CAISESPGRLTDTQYF	TGTGCCATCAGTGAGTCTCCGGGACGCCTCACAGATACGCAGTATTTT
TRBD1	TRBJ2-7	few	17	TRBV12-3/TRBV12-4	CASSNYWDRDITYEQYF	TGTGCCAGCAGTAATTATTGGGACAGGGATATCACCTACGAGCAGTACTTC
-	TRBJ2-5	-	15	TRBV5-5	CASSLGQRGQETQYF	TGTGCCAGCAGCTTGGGGCAGAGGGGACAAGAGACCCAGTACTTC
TRBD2	TRBJ2-5	-	13	TRBV2	CASSGLARQTQYF	TGTGCCAGCTCGGGACTAGCTCGCCAGACCCAGTACTTC
TRBD1	TRBJ2-1	-	21	TRBV13	CASSRLIGTGHNTISYNEQFF	TGTGCCAGCAGCCGCCTGATAGGGACAGGGCACAATACGATATCCTACAATGAGCAGTTCTTC
-	TRBJ2-1	-	17	TRBV14	CASSRSYDVASYNEQFF	TGTGCCAGCAGCCGCTCATATGACGTGGCTTCGTACAATGAGCAGTTCTTC
TRBD2	TRBJ2-2	-	16	TRBV7-7	CASSPGLAESGGELFF	TGTGCCAGCAGCCCCGGACTAGCGGAGTCTGGCGGGGAGCTGTTTTTT
-	TRBJ2-2	-	15	TRBV12-3/TRBV12-4	CASSLDQHFTGELFF	TGTGCCAGCAGTCTGGACCAGCATTTCACCGGGGAGCTGTTTTTT
TRBD2	TRBJ2-5	few	13	TRBV29-1	CSVVTSGMETQYF	TGCAGCGTTGTGACTAGCGGGATGGAGACCCAGTACTTC
-	TRBJ1-6	-	13	TRBV29-1	CSVGDRQNSPLHF	TGCAGCGTCGGAGACAGGCAGAATTCACCCCTCCACTTT
-	TRBJ2-7	many	14	TRBV7-2	CASSRDPATYEQYF	TGTGCCAGCAGCCGGGATCCCGCCACCTACGAGCAGTACTTC
-	TRBJ2-5	many	14	TRBV20-1	CSARPDPSRETQYF	TGCAGTGCTAGACCAGATCCCAGCCGAGAGACCCAGTACTTC
-	TRBJ1-1	-	13	TRBV12-3/TRBV12-4	CASHRGLHTEAFF	TGTGCCAGCCATCGAGGTCTTCACACTGAAGCTTTCTTT
TRBD1	TRBJ1-2	-	14	TRBV7-2	CTSSVRTGERGYTF	TGTACCAGCAGCGTAAGGACAGGGGAACGAGGCTACACCTTC
-	TRBJ2-6	few	18	TRBV3-1	CASSGRGRVLSGANVLTF	TGTGCCAGCAGCGGGAGAGGCAGGGTACTCTCTGGGGCCAACGTCCTGACTTTC
TRBD2	TRBJ2-5	-	13	TRBV7-9	CASRLAGTETQYF	TGTGCCAGCCGACTAGCGGGTACAGAGACCCAGTACTTC
TRBD2	TRBJ2-3	many	17	TRBV7-2	CASSLGGTSGGPYTQYF	TGTGCCAGCAGCTTAGGAGGCACTAGCGGGGGCCCGTATACGCAGTATTTT
-	TRBJ1-1	-	16	TRBV5-1	CASSLEYRRLNTEAFF	TGCGCCAGCAGCTTGGAATACAGGAGACTTAACACTGAAGCTTTCTTT
TRBD1	TRBJ1-2	-	16	TRBV5-4	CASSSPGQGHNYGYTF	TGTGCCAGCAGCTCACCGGGACAGGGGCACAACTATGGCTACACCTTC
-	TRBJ2-4	-	14	TRBV20-1	CSARDLVAGEVQYF	TGCAGTGCTAGAGATCTAGTGGCAGGGGAAGTTCAGTACTTC
TRBD1	TRBJ1-5	-	13	TRBV29-1	CSALTGSNQPQHF	TGCAGCGCCTTGACAGGGAGCAATCAGCCCCAGCATTTT
-	TRBJ2-7	many	12	TRBV6-6	CASGPGPNEQYF	TGTGCCAGCGGGCCGGGGCCCAACGAGCAGTACTTC
-	TRBJ2-6	few	15	TRBV24-1	CAIQDPGAGANVLTF	TGTGCAATCCAGGACCCCGGGGCTGGGGCCAACGTCCTGACTTTC
TRBD1	TRBJ2-7	many	14	TRBV7-9	CASSPGTGLDEQYF	TGTGCCAGCAGCCCCGGGACAGGGTTGGACGAGCAGTACTTC
TRBD2	TRBJ2-7	-	17	TRBV20-1	CSARDYIAGGAEYEQYF	TGCAGTGCTAGAGACTACATAGCGGGCGGAGCGGAATACGAGCAGTACTTC
TRBD2	TRBJ2-5	few	15	TRBV5-6	CASSHTSGGAETQYF	TGTGCCAGCAGCCATACTAGCGGGGGGGCGGAGACCCAGTACTTC
TRBD2	TRBJ2-5	many	13	TRBV29-1	CSGQREVRETQYF	TGCAGCGGACAGCGGGAGGTGAGGGAGACCCAGTACTTC
-	TRBJ2-2	few	16	TRBV9	CASSVGIGVRGGELFF	TGTGCCAGCAGCGTAGGAATTGGGGTTCGAGGCGGGGAGCTGTTTTTT